The rows below give T cell receptor beta chains drawn from one sample of a study of regulatory T cells in long-lasting Graves disease. TCRdb called the multiplex PCR reads again in MiXCR, with one record for every CDR3 protein. This table holds a few hundred thousand distinct CDR3 sequences, approximately 20% found once. The specimen was peripheral blood mononuclear cells (PBMCs), collected when the disease was refractory, from a patient treated with antithyroid drugs. The receptor set was obtained from a female donor with Graves disease. CDR3s include the opening cysteine and the closing phenylalanine or tryptophan. Each record gives: J gene, D gene, clone size, V gene, CDR3 DNA, CDR3 protein. D genes are given only for firm matches. Expanded clones are given a class, and other clones once, few, many or no size at all.

TRBJ1-5	NA	many	TRBV6-2/TRBV6-3	TGTGCCAGCAGTCTCTATCGCGGGTTGGGCAATCAGCCCCAGCATTTT	CASSLYRGLGNQPQHF
TRBJ1-2	TRBD1	few	TRBV20-1	TGCAGTGCTAGAAAAGGGGGCGAAAATGGCTACACCTTC	CSARKGGENGYTF
TRBJ2-5	TRBD2	many	TRBV11-2	TGTGCCAGCAGCTCGCTCAAGACCGGGACTAGCGGGAGGGTGGAGGAGACCCAGTACTTC	CASSSLKTGTSGRVEETQYF
TRBJ2-7	NA	few	TRBV15	TGTGCCACCAGCAGAGATCCGGGGATTCTCTACGAGCAGTACTTC	CATSRDPGILYEQYF
TRBJ1-6	NA	few	TRBV6-1	TGTGCCAGCACACCCCGGCCCGGCGGTAATTCACCCCTCCACTTT	CASTPRPGGNSPLHF
TRBJ2-7	NA	many	TRBV28	TGTGCCAGCAGTTCCCCAGGGTTGACCTACGAGCAGTACTTC	CASSSPGLTYEQYF
TRBJ2-3	NA	few	TRBV18	TGTGCCAGCTCACCTCAACAGGGTACAGATACGCAGTATTTT	CASSPQQGTDTQYF
TRBJ1-1	NA	NA	TRBV27	TGTGCCAGCAGCTTAGGGGTTGGTGGGACTGAAGCTTTCTTT	CASSLGVGGTEAFF
TRBJ1-2	TRBD1	many	TRBV6-1	TGTGCCAGCGAGGGGACAGGGGGCTTAAGAGATGGCTACACCTTC	CASEGTGGLRDGYTF
TRBJ2-7	TRBD2	NA	TRBV20-1	TGCAGTGCGACTAGCGGGAGCTCCTACGAGCAGTACTTC	CSATSGSSYEQYF
TRBJ2-7	NA	NA	TRBV20-1	TGCAGTGCTAGAGATGACTTCTACGAGCAGTACTTC	CSARDDFYEQYF
TRBJ1-1	TRBD1	NA	TRBV27	TGTGCCAGCCAGAACCGGGACAGGGAGGCTGAAGCTTTCTTT	CASQNRDREAEAFF
TRBJ1-2	TRBD1	NA	TRBV27	TGTGCCAGCGGGCCACATCAGGGGGCGACGGGCTACACCTTC	CASGPHQGATGYTF
TRBJ2-2	NA	few	TRBV5-4	TGTGCCAGCAGCCCTTCATTTCGTGGCGGGAACACCGGGGAGCTGTTTTTT	CASSPSFRGGNTGELFF
TRBJ2-1	TRBD2	few	TRBV20-1	TGCAGTGCTAGAGATCCTAAGCGGGAGTACAATGAGCAGTTCTTC	CSARDPKREYNEQFF
TRBJ2-1	TRBD2	many	TRBV24-1	TGTGCCACCGGTGCCGGACTAGCAGCTTACAATGAGCAGTTCTTC	CATGAGLAAYNEQFF
TRBJ2-7	TRBD1	many	TRBV12-3/TRBV12-4	TGTGCCAGCAGTTTAAGGGGGCGGTACGAGCAGTACTTC	CASSLRGRYEQYF
TRBJ1-5	NA	many	TRBV28	TGTGCCAGCAGCCCGGTGGGGGATAGCAATCAGCCCCAGCATTTT	CASSPVGDSNQPQHF
TRBJ2-2	NA	many	TRBV7-3	NA	CASSPHSGCTPGSCFF